The T cell receptor (beta chain) under discussion was sequenced for a study of shared clonotypes between healthy human individuals. Across the whole study: CD8 memory received one plate per donor, CD8 naive two, CD4 memory three and CD4 naive three.

From germline, CDR1 is MNHNY and CDR2 SVGAGI (reference sequence). V was shortened by 6 bases and J by 4 bases, with 12 bases between the two germline ends. CDR3 size: 13 residues. Assay runs were performed at deep level. This table comes from immunoSEQ multiplex PCR, and its TCRdb copy is limited to in-frame clones, with some not included. The repertoire holds 2,500,000 or so clones, with 90% to 95% as singletons. Sequences were obtained from naive CD4+ T cells from PBMCs. The subset is: CD45RA+ positively selected. The TCR comes from a man aged 18-30 years in good health. Some clones in this sample may be carry-over from other donors' samples. The chain joins TRBV6-6 to TRBJ1-2; no clear D. CDR3 amino acids: CASSPPHPYGYTF. For the CDR3, the DNA is TGTGCCAGCAGCCCACCGCACCCCTATGGCTACACCTTC.